This TCR beta chain was recovered during a study of T cell responses to AZD1222 COVID-19 vaccine. Overall study context: Second doses were pooled across both intervals (about 4 or about 12 weeks). Study-wide results and limits: The number of AZD1222 recipients seropositive at baseline was only five to seven. Spike-wide coverage was observed for vaccine-associated CD4 TCRs, with dominant responses at 160-218 and 743-854. The sample set comprised mostly white British donors with more females, and clonal diversity was possibly underestimated.

Sequenced by immunoSEQ multiplex PCR; TCRdb stores in-frame clones only, minus some. This table holds around 130,000 clones, 80% to 95% found once. This clone showed up just once. Its antigen is not identified. CDR1 is LGHNA and CDR2 is YSLEER in the germline V gene. The CDR3 runs to 12 residues. With 6 bases clipped from V and 9 bases from J, the junction kept 0 bases outside the gene matches. Sequenced material: peripheral blood, taken on day 0 of AZD1222 vaccination. This chain uses TRBV4-3 with TRBJ2-1; 12 nucleotides line up with TRBD2. This sequence was found in an adult in good health. The CDR3 sequence is CASRGLAGEQFF. The CDR3 DNA follows: TGCGCCAGCAGGGGACTAGCGGGTGAGCAGTTCTTC.